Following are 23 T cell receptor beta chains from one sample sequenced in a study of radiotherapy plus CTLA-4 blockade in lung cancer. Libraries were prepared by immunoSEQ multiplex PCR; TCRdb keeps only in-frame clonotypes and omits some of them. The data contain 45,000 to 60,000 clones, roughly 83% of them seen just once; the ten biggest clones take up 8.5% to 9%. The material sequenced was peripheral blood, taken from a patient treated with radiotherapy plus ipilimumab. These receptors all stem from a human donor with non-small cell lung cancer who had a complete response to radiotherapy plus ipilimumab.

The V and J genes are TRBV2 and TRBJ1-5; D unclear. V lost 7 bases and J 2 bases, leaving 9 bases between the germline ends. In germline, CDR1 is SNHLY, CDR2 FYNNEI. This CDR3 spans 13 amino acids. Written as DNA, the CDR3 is TGTGCCAGCAACGGGGTAGGCAATCAGCCCCAGCATTTT. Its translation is CASNGVGNQPQHF.

CDR3 sequence: CASSAGGTDQPQHF. The CDR3 DNA reads as TGTGCCAGCAGTGCTGGAGGAACCGATCAGCCCCAGCATTTT. The chain joins TRBV6-1 to TRBJ1-5; no clear D gene. Trimming took off 4 bases at V and 5 bases at J, with 12 bases between the two ends. The CDR3 length is 14 residues. CDR1 is MNHNS and CDR2 is SASEGT in the germline V gene.

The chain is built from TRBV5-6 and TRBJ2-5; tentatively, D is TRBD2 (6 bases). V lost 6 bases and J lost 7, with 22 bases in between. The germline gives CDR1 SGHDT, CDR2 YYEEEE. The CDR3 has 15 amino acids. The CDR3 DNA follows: TGTGCCAGCACCTCGGACTGGAGGAGGGGAGGGACCCAGTACTTC. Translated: CASTSDWRRGGTQYF.

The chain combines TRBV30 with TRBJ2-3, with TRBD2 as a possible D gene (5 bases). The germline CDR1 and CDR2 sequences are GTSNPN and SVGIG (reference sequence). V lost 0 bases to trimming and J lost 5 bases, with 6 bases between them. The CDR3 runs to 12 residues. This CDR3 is CAWSVEGDTQYF. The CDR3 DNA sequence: TGTGCCTGGAGTGTAGAGGGAGATACGCAGTATTTT.

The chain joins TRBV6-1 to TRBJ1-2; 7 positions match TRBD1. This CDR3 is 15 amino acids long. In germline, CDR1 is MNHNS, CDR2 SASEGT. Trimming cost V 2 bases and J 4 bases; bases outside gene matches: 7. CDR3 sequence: CASSESETGPYGYTF. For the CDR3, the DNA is TGTGCCAGCAGTGAATCAGAGACAGGGCCCTATGGCTACACCTTC.

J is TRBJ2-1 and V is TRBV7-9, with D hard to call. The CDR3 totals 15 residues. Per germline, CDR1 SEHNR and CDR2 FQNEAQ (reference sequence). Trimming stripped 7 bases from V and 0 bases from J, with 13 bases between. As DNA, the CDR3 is TGTGCCAGCAAGTCGAAATTCAGCTCCTACAATGAGCAGTTCTTC. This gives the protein CASKSKFSSYNEQFF.

CDR3 residues: CASSYPQYGYTF. The CDR3 DNA follows: TGTGCCAGCAGTTACCCGCAGTATGGCTACACCTTC. The V and J genes are TRBV6-6 and TRBJ1-2, with D hard to call. Per the germline V gene, CDR1 is MNHNY and CDR2 is SVGAGI (reference sequence). The CDR3 has 12 residues. Between the trimmed V and J ends, which lost 2 bases and 5 bases, there was a span of 6 bases.

Here the CDR3 DNA reads TGCGCCAGCAGCTCACAGGGGTTGAACACTGAAGCTTTCTTT. Residues: CASSSQGLNTEAFF. The chain is built from TRBV5-1 and TRBJ1-1, with TRBD1 matching 7 bases. V gave up 3 bases and J gave up 0 bases; unmatched junction bases: 2. CDR1 and CDR2 (germline): SGHRS, YFSETQ. The CDR3 extends over 14 amino acids. Drawing the rest from reference TRBV5-1 and TRBJ1-1, the complete variable domain is KAGVTQTPRYLIKTRGQQVTLSCSPISGHRSVSWYQQTPGQGLQFLFEYFSETQRNKGNFPGRFSGRQFSNSRSEMNVSTLELGDSALYLCASSSQGLNTEAFFGQGTRLTVV.

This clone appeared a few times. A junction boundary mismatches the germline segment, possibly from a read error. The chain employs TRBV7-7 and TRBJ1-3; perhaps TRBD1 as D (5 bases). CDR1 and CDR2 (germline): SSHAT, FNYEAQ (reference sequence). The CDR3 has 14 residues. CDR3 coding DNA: TGTGCTAGCAGCTTGGACAACTCTGGAAACACCATATATTTT. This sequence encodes CASSLDNSGNTIYF.

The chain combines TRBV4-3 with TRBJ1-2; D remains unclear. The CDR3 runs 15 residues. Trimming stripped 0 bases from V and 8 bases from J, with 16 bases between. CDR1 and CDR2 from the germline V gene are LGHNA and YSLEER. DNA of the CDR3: TGCGCCAGCAGCCAAGAGGCGACAACAACGAGAGGCTACACCTTC. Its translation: CASSQEATTTRGYTF.

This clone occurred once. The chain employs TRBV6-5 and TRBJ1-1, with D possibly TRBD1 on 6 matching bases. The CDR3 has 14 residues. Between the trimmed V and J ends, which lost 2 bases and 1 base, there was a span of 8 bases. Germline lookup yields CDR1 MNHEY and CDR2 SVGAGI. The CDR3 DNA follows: TGTGCCAGCAGTTACAGGGGGGGGAACACTGAAGCTTTCTTT. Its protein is CASSYRGGNTEAFF.

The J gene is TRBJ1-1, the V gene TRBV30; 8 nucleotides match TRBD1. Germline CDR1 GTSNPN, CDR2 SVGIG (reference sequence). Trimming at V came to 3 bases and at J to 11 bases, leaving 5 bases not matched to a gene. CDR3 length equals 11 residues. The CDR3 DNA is TGTGCCTGGAGGGGGGCAGGGGGCGCTTTCTTT. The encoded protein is CAWRGAGGAFF.

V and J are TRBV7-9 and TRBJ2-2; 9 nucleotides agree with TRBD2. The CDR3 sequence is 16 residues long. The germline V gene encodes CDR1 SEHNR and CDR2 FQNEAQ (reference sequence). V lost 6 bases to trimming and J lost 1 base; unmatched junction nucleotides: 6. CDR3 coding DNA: TGTGCCAGCAGTTCAACGACTAGCGGGAACACCGGGGAGCTGTTTTTT. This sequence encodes CASSSTTSGNTGELFF.

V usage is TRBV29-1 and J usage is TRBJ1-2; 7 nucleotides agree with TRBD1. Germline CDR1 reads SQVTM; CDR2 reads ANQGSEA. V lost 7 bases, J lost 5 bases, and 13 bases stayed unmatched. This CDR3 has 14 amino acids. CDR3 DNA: TGCAGCGACGGCCCGAGGGCAGGGGGGTATGGCTACACCTTC. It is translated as CSDGPRAGGYGYTF.

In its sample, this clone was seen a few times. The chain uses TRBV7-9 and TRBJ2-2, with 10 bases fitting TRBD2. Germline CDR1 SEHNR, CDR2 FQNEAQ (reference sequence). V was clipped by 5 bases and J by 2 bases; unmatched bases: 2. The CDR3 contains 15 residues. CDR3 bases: TGTGCCAGCAGCCAACTAGCGGGAAACACCGGGGAGCTGTTTTTT. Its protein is CASSQLAGNTGELFF.

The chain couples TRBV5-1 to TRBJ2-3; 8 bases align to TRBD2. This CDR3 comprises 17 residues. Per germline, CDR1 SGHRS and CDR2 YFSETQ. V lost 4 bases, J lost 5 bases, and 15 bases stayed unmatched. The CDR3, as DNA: TGCGCCAGCAGCGAAAATTTTAGCGGGGCGGGGAGAGATACGCAGTATTTT. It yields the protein CASSENFSGAGRDTQYF.

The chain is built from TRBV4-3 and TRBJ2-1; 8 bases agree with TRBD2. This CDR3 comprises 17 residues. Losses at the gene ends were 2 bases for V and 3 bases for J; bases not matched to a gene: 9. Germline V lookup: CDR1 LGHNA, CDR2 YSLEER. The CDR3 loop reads CASSQRATSGGYNEQFF. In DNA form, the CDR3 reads TGCGCCAGCAGCCAAAGGGCAACTAGCGGAGGCTACAATGAGCAGTTCTTC.

CDR3 coding DNA: TGTGCCAGCAGTTACGACAGCGCCTACGAGCAGTACTTC. This gives the protein CASSYDSAYEQYF. V is TRBV6-6 and J is TRBJ2-7; tentative D call: TRBD1 (5 bases). This CDR3 region has 13 residues. CDR1 and CDR2 (germline): MNHNY, SVGAGI (reference sequence). The V end lost 2 bases, the J end lost 2 bases, and 7 bases lay between the germline ends.

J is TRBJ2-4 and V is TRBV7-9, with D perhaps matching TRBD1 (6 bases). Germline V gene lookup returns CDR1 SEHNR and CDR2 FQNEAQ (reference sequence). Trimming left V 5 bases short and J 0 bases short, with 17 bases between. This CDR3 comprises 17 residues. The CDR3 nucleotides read TGTGCCAGCAGCCTCGCCCACAGGGCTATAGCCAAAAACATTCAGTACTTC. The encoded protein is CASSLAHRAIAKNIQYF.

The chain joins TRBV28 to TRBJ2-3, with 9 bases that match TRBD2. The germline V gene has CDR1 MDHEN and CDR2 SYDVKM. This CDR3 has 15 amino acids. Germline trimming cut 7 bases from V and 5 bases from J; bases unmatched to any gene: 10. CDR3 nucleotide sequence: TGTGCCAGCACCCAGCGGGAGGCCGGGGAAGATACGCAGTATTTT. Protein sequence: CASTQREAGEDTQYF. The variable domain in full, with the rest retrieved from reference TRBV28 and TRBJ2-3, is DVKVTQSSRYLVKRTGEKVFLECVQDMDHENMFWYRQDPGLGLRLIYFSYDVKMKEKGDIPEGYSVSREKKERFSLILESASTNQTSMYLCASTQREAGEDTQYFGPGTRLTVL.

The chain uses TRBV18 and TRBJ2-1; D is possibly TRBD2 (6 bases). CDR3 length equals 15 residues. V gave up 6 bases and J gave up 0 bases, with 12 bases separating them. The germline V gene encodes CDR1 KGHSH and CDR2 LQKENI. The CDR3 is CASSSDGSSYNEQFF. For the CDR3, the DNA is TGTGCCAGCTCGTCCGACGGGAGCTCCTACAATGAGCAGTTCTTC.

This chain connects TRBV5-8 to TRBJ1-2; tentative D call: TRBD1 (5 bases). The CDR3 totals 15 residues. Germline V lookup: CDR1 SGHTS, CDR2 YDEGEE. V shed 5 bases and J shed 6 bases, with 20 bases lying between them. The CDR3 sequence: CASSFQGIRSHGYTF. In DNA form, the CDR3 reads TGTGCCAGCAGTTTTCAGGGTATTAGATCCCATGGCTACACCTTC.

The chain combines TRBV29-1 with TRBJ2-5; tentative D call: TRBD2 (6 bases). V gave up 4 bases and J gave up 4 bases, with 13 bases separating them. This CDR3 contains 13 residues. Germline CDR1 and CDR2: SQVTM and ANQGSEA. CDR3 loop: CSVVGGGVETQYF. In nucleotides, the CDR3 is TGCAGCGTTGTGGGCGGAGGGGTAGAGACCCAGTACTTC.